These 4 T cell receptor beta chains were sequenced from one sample in a study of T cells in Graves' hyperthyroidism and ophthalmopathy. Amplification yielded TCR beta CDR3 regions, with RNA transcripts as the source. HTBI primers were the set used in a first-round RT-PCR of the TCR CDR3. TCRdb fed the multiplex PCR reads into MiXCR, producing one record per CDR3 protein. Of about 560,000 distinct CDR3 sequences in the sample, roughly 17% are singletons; the top ten hold about 17%. Sequencing used blood. Receptors originate from a woman between 18 and 30 years old with Graves' hyperthyroidism.

In its sample, this clonotype was seen many times. The V call is TRBV12-3 or TRBV12-4, the J call TRBJ1-5; 7 positions agree with TRBD1. This CDR3 is built from 13 residues. V lost 2 bases, J lost 6 bases, and 1 base stayed unmatched. The CDR3 protein is CASSLQGGQPQHF. CDR3 nucleotides: TGTGCCAGCAGTTTACAGGGGGGTCAGCCCCAGCATTTT.

This clonotype was observed many times. The J gene is TRBJ2-7, the V gene TRBV5-4; 7 bases match TRBD1. V lost 4 bases and J lost 5; bases outside the gene matches: 6. CDR1 is SGHNT, CDR2 YYREEE, per germline (reference sequence). The CDR3 is 13 amino acids. CDR3 residues: CASSPTGINEQYF. For the CDR3, the DNA is TGTGCCAGCAGCCCGACAGGGATCAACGAGCAGTACTTC.

The gene calls are TRBV19 and TRBJ2-1; 7 bases align to TRBD1. CDR1 is LNHDA and CDR2 is SQIVND in the germline V gene (reference sequence). CDR3 length: 18 residues. Trimming cost V 4 bases and J 4 bases; bases outside gene matches: 16. CDR3 region: CASSNRDRGLFIYNEQFF. CDR3 nucleotide sequence: TGTGCCAGTAGTAACCGGGACAGAGGCCTCTTTATTTACAATGAGCAGTTCTTC.

This clonotype has ten or more counts. The V gene is TRBV2, the J gene TRBJ1-2; D might be TRBD1 (5 bases). CDR1 and CDR2 (germline): SNHLY, FYNNEI. V lost 6 bases and J lost 12, with 17 bases in between. This CDR3 comprises 12 residues. CDR3 sequence reads: CASRTGTGGDTF. The CDR3 DNA is TGTGCCAGCAGGACCGGGACGGGGGGAGACACCTTC.